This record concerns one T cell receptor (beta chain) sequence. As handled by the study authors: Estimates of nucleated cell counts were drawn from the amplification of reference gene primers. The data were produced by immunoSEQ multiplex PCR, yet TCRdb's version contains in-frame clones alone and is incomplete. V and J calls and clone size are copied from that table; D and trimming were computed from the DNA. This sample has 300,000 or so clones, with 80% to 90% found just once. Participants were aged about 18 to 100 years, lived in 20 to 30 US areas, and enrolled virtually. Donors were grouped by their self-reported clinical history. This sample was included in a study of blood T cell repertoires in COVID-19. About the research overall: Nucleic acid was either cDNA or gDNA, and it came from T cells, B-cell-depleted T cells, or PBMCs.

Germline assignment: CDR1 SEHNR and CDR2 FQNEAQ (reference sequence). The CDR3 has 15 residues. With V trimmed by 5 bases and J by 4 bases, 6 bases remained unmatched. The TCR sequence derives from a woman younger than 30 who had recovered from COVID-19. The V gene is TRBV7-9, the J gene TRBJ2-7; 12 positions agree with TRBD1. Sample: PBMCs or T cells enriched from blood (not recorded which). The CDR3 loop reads CASSAGQGAMYEQYF. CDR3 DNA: TGTGCCAGCAGCGCGGGACAGGGGGCGATGTACGAGCAGTACTTC.